This TCR beta chain came from a study of blood T cell repertoires in COVID-19. Study context: COVID-19 samples collected from the United States, Italy and Spain covered acute and convalescent phases. The analysed material was cDNA or gDNA that came from T cells, B-cell-depleted T cells, or PBMCs.

There are 14 residues in the CDR3. Germline assignment: CDR1 SGHRS and CDR2 YFSETQ. The V and J ends lost 0 bases and 8 bases respectively, with 9 bases between them. TCRdb's table, derived via immunoSEQ multiplex PCR, lists solely in-frame clones and lacks some. The table has 110,000 to 150,000 clones, roughly 85% seen once; the top ten hold 4.3%. The rearrangement uses TRBV5-1 and TRBJ1-6, with TRBD1 as a possible D gene (6 bases). This receptor was taken from a man in his forties or fifties who had recovered from COVID-19. The sequenced sample consisted of PBMCs or T cells enriched from blood (not recorded which). The CDR3 DNA reads as TGCGCCAGCAGCTTGGGGCAGGGGCATTCACCCCTCCACTTT. Amino acid sequence: CASSLGQGHSPLHF. The entire variable domain, with the rest obtained from reference TRBV5-1 and TRBJ1-6, is as follows: KAGVTQTPRYLIKTRGQQVTLSCSPISGHRSVSWYQQTPGQGLQFLFEYFSETQRNKGNFPGRFSGRQFSNSRSEMNVSTLELGDSALYLCASSLGQGHSPLHFGNGTRLTVT.